What follows are 4 T cell receptor beta chains derived from one specimen sequenced in a study of blood T cell repertoires in COVID-19. TCRdb keeps only in-frame clones here, not all; method: immunoSEQ multiplex PCR. The profile covers about 350,000 clones, with 87% appearing a single time and around 9.9% taken by the ten largest. Sequences were obtained from peripheral blood. These receptors were obtained from a man aged 25-45 years with COVID-19, enrolled during active disease.

This chain joins TRBV29-1 and TRBJ2-4, with 9 bases that match TRBD1. Germline CDR1 and CDR2: SQVTM and ANQGSEA. The junction had 9 bases not matched to a gene; V was cut back by 0 bases and J by 9 bases. CDR3 length equals 15 residues. The CDR3 here is CSVEDLRTGVSIQYF. The CDR3 bases are TGCAGCGTTGAAGACCTCCGGACAGGGGTCTCCATTCAGTACTTC.

The genes are TRBV18 and TRBJ2-3; TRBD1 matches 9 bases. V was clipped by 1 base and J by 1 base; unmatched bases: 3. The CDR3 extends over 16 amino acids. Germline CDR1 KGHSH, CDR2 LQKENI. Here the CDR3 reads CASSPLTGGGTDTQYF. In DNA form, the CDR3 reads TGTGCCAGCTCACCACTAACAGGGGGCGGCACAGATACGCAGTATTTT. Based on the CDR3 plus reference TRBV18 and TRBJ2-3, the full variable domain is NAGVMQNPRHLVRRRGQEARLRCSPMKGHSHVYWYRQLPEEGLKFMVYLQKENIIDESGMPKERFSAEFPKEGPSILRIQQVVRGDSAAYFCASSPLTGGGTDTQYFGPGTRLTVL.

For this clone: Other DNA sequences within the sample encode an identical CDR3. This chain connects TRBV7-9 to TRBJ2-7; maybe TRBD1 (6 bases). The CDR3 consists of 14 residues. Looked up from germline, CDR1 is SEHNR and CDR2 is FQNEAQ (reference sequence). Between the trimmed V and J ends, which lost 2 bases and 1 base, there was a span of 9 bases. The CDR3 region has the DNA TGTGCCAGCAGCTTATCGGGACAATCCTACGAGCAGTACTTC. Its protein product is CASSLSGQSYEQYF.

In DNA form, the CDR3 reads TGTGCCAGCTCACCGACCGGGACAGGGGAATCACCCCTCCACTTT. Translating gives CASSPTGTGESPLHF. This chain uses TRBV18 with TRBJ1-6, with 10 nucleotides matching TRBD1. CDR1 is KGHSH and CDR2 is LQKENI in the germline V gene. Trimming took 3 bases from V and 10 from J; bases not matched to a gene: 6. CDR3 length: 15 residues.